The 20 T cell receptor beta chains below come from one sample, sequenced in a study of OX40 agonist ivuxolimab in advanced cancers. Profiled with immunoSEQ multiplex PCR; TCRdb holds only in-frame clones, not every one. The sample yields under 100,000 clones, about 90% seen once. The input for sequencing was CD4+ or CD8+ T cells sorted from blood, taken in a trial of the OX40 agonist ivuxolimab. These receptors were collected from an adult with an advanced solid tumor such as melanoma, head and neck, liver or kidney cancer.

The chain joins TRBV6-6 to TRBJ2-1; D not certain. Trimming stripped 0 bases from V and 0 bases from J, with 9 bases between. Germline V CDR1 and CDR2: MNHNY, SVGAGI (reference sequence). This CDR3 spans 16 amino acids. The CDR3 DNA follows: TGTGCCAGCAGTTACTCATCAGTTAGCTCCTACAATGAGCAGTTCTTC. It translates to CASSYSSVSSYNEQFF.

The V and J genes are TRBV28 and TRBJ2-7, with TRBD1 identical over 8 bases. Germline CDR1 MDHEN, CDR2 SYDVKM. Germline trimming cut 6 bases from V and 0 bases from J; bases unmatched to any gene: 7. CDR3 length equals 15 residues. CDR3: CASRGNRGNSYEQYF. CDR3 sequence (DNA): TGTGCCAGCAGAGGAAACAGGGGGAACTCCTACGAGCAGTACTTC. Full variable domain (missing parts from reference TRBV28 and TRBJ2-7): DVKVTQSSRYLVKRTGEKVFLECVQDMDHENMFWYRQDPGLGLRLIYFSYDVKMKEKGDIPEGYSVSREKKERFSLILESASTNQTSMYLCASRGNRGNSYEQYFGPGTRLTVT.

In nucleotides, the CDR3 is TGTGCCAGTAGTATCAAGATTAGTCTGGCCCAGTACTTC. Protein sequence: CASSIKISLAQYF. V and J are TRBV19 and TRBJ2-5; D remains unclear. The CDR3 runs to 13 residues. Germline V lookup: CDR1 LNHDA, CDR2 SQIVND (reference sequence). V lost 3 bases to trimming and J lost 9 bases, with 14 bases between them.

The rearrangement links TRBV7-6 to TRBJ2-1, with 13 bases that match TRBD2. Losses at the gene ends were 8 bases for V and 4 bases for J; bases not matched to a gene: 8. Germline assignment: CDR1 SGHVS and CDR2 FNYEAQ. The CDR3 covers 16 residues. The CDR3 DNA sequence: TGTGCCAGCGCACTAGCGGGAGGGGGGACATACAATGAGCAGTTCTTC. Its protein product is CASALAGGGTYNEQFF. Variable domain in full (rest from reference TRBV7-6 and TRBJ2-1): GAGVSQSPRYKVTKRGQDVALRCDPISGHVSLYWYRQALGQGPEFLTYFNYEAQQDKSGLPNDRFSAERPEGSISTLTIQRTEQRDSAMYRCASALAGGGTYNEQFFGPGTRLTVL.

The gene calls are TRBV6-5 and TRBJ2-3; 8 nucleotides align to TRBD2. The CDR3 has 15 residues. Germline lookup yields CDR1 MNHEY and CDR2 SVGAGI. V lost 4 bases, J lost 5 bases, and 8 bases stayed unmatched. In DNA, the CDR3 is TGTGCCAGCAGTTCAGCTCTAGCGGGCAGAGATACGCAGTATTTT. It codes for CASSSALAGRDTQYF.

This chain links TRBV18 with TRBJ1-3; D is unclear. The CDR3 spans 16 residues. Trimming removed 6 bases from V and 0 bases from J, with 15 bases in between. The germline V gene encodes CDR1 KGHSH and CDR2 LQKENI. CDR3 in DNA: TGTGCCAGCTCCCCTGTCACTGACGACTCTGGAAACACCATATATTTT. As protein: CASSPVTDDSGNTIYF.

CDR3 amino acids: CASSLGTNPYNEQFF. The CDR3 nucleotides are TGTGCCAGCAGTTTAGGGACTAACCCCTACAATGAGCAGTTCTTC. The chain is built from TRBV28 and TRBJ2-1; 7 bases are shared with TRBD2. The V gene end was trimmed by 2 bases and the J gene end by 2 bases; junction bases not matched to a gene: 3. The germline CDR1 and CDR2 sequences are MDHEN and SYDVKM. CDR3 length: 15 residues.

This clone has more than one count but fewer than ten. The J gene is TRBJ2-7, the V gene TRBV7-3, with 9 bases that match TRBD2. There are 14 residues in the CDR3. V lost 5 bases, J lost 3 bases, and 5 bases stayed unmatched. Germline V gives CDR1 SGHTA, CDR2 FQGTGA. In DNA form, the CDR3 reads TGTGCCAGCAGCCCCGGGACTAGCTACTACGAGCAGTACTTC. Its translation is CASSPGTSYYEQYF.

This clone was detected only once. The V and J genes are TRBV7-9 and TRBJ2-3; D gene uncertain. The CDR3 extends over 13 amino acids. From germline, CDR1 is SEHNR and CDR2 FQNEAQ (reference sequence). With 8 bases removed from V and 4 bases from J, the gap between germline ends came to 13 bases. CDR3 nucleotide sequence: TGTGCCAGCGCGGTTCAGTTCCCAGATACGCAGTATTTT. Protein sequence: CASAVQFPDTQYF.

The V and J genes are TRBV5-1 and TRBJ2-7; D is unresolved. CDR3 size: 14 residues. V was clipped by 0 bases and J by 1 base, with 8 bases between them. The germline V gene has CDR1 SGHRS and CDR2 YFSETQ. The CDR3 spells CASSLDLTSYEQYF. In nucleotides, the CDR3 is TGCGCCAGCAGCTTGGATCTGACTTCCTACGAGCAGTACTTC.

The V gene is TRBV5-1, the J gene TRBJ2-5; D is possibly TRBD2 (7 bases). Trimming pared 0 bases from V and 5 bases from J, leaving 14 bases between. Germline V CDR1 and CDR2: SGHRS, YFSETQ. The CDR3 is 15 residues long. CDR3 loop: CASSLALGGGETQYF. The CDR3 nucleotides are TGCGCCAGCAGCTTGGCGCTAGGGGGAGGGGAGACCCAGTACTTC.

This clone was observed once. The V gene is TRBV4-3, the J gene TRBJ2-5; 8 bases align to TRBD2. This CDR3 comprises 16 residues. V was pared by 0 bases and J by 4 bases, with 7 bases of the junction left unmatched. CDR1 is LGHNA and CDR2 is YSLEER in the germline V gene. The CDR3 DNA follows: TGCGCCAGCAGCCAAGATGCGGGGCTAGCGGGAGAGACCCAGTACTTC. It translates to CASSQDAGLAGETQYF.

V is TRBV28 and J is TRBJ2-1; no clear D gene. CDR1 and CDR2 (germline): MDHEN, SYDVKM. V was shortened by 6 bases and J by 7 bases, with 7 bases between the two germline ends. The CDR3 length is 11 residues. CDR3 loop: CASRARNEQFF. CDR3 sequence (DNA): TGTGCCAGCAGGGCTAGGAATGAGCAGTTCTTC. Supplemented by reference TRBV28 and TRBJ2-1, the full variable domain reads DVKVTQSSRYLVKRTGEKVFLECVQDMDHENMFWYRQDPGLGLRLIYFSYDVKMKEKGDIPEGYSVSREKKERFSLILESASTNQTSMYLCASRARNEQFFGPGTRLTVL.

V gene TRBV7-2 combines with J gene TRBJ2-3; 11 positions match TRBD1. This CDR3 has 18 amino acids. CDR1 is SGHTA, CDR2 FQGNSA, per germline. Losses at the gene ends were 0 bases for V and 4 bases for J; bases not matched to a gene: 9. CDR3: CASSLASTGTGGADTQYF. Written as DNA, the CDR3 is TGTGCCAGCAGCTTAGCTTCTACCGGGACAGGGGGTGCAGATACGCAGTATTTT.

This clone was observed a few times. The gene calls are TRBV30 and TRBJ1-1; D possibly corresponds to TRBD1 (6 bases). This CDR3 is 12 amino acids long. Between the trimmed V and J ends, which lost 0 bases and 7 bases, there was a span of 9 bases. The germline gives CDR1 GTSNPN, CDR2 SVGIG (reference sequence). The CDR3 DNA reads as TGTGCCTGGAGTGTACAGGGAATTGAAGCTTTCTTT. Translation gives CAWSVQGIEAFF.

The V call is TRBV19, the J call TRBJ1-1; D perhaps matches TRBD1 (5 bases). Trimming removed 6 bases from V and 1 base from J, with 9 bases in between. Germline lookup yields CDR1 LNHDA and CDR2 SQIVND (reference sequence). The CDR3 is 13 amino acids. CDR3 nucleotide sequence: TGTGCCAGTAGCGTTGGACAGAACACTGAAGCTTTCTTT. This encodes CASSVGQNTEAFF.

V is TRBV7-2 and J is TRBJ2-2; 8 bases agree with TRBD2. Losses at the gene ends were 3 bases for V and 4 bases for J; bases not matched to a gene: 4. The CDR3 is made up of 15 amino acids. Germline values: CDR1 SGHTA, CDR2 FQGNSA. The CDR3 here is CASSLTAGATGELFF. CDR3 in DNA: TGTGCCAGCAGCTTGACAGCGGGAGCCACCGGGGAGCTGTTTTTT. Full variable domain (rest looked up from reference TRBV7-2 and TRBJ2-2): GAGVSQSPSNKVTEKGKDVELRCDPISGHTALYWYRQSLGQGLEFLIYFQGNSAPDKSGLPSDRFSAERTGGSVSTLTIQRTQQEDSAVYLCASSLTAGATGELFFGEGSRLTVL.

The V gene is TRBV4-3, the J gene TRBJ2-1; D remains unclear. The CDR3 loop spans 13 amino acids. Germline CDR1 and CDR2: LGHNA and YSLEER. Trimming removed 2 bases from V and 4 bases from J, with 6 bases in between. For the CDR3, the DNA is TGCGCCAGCAGCCAACACAGTTACAATGAGCAGTTCTTC. Translated: CASSQHSYNEQFF.

Comments on this clone: This CDR3 is also generated by other DNA sequences in the sample. This chain links TRBV5-6 with TRBJ2-3; the D is unclear. This CDR3 is built from 12 residues. Germline V gene data show CDR1 as SGHDT and CDR2 as YYEEEE. V was shortened by 0 bases and J by 6 bases, with 5 bases between the two germline ends. The CDR3 is CASSLVVDTQYF. Here the CDR3 DNA reads TGTGCCAGCAGCTTGGTTGTCGATACGCAGTATTTT.

The chain employs TRBV6-6 and TRBJ2-2; TRBD2 matches at 8 bases. The V gene's germline CDR1 is MNHNY and CDR2 SVGAGI (reference sequence). The V gene end was trimmed by 3 bases and the J gene end by 6 bases; junction bases not matched to a gene: 6. This CDR3 is 15 amino acids long. CDR3 residues: CASSYGGLAPGELFF. CDR3 DNA: TGTGCCAGCAGTTATGGCGGACTAGCCCCCGGGGAGCTGTTTTTT.